The clone carrying this T cell receptor beta chain has just a few counts. TCRdb processed the PCR reads anew with MiXCR; each CDR3 protein has one entry. Of about 320,000 distinct CDR3 sequences detected, roughly 24% appear once; the ten largest clones hold about 0.7%. The data were obtained in a study of molecular identifiers for immune sequencing clone quantification. The clonotype comes from a human donor in good health. Some libraries in this study had Jurkat cell RNA spiked in. Sequencing used naive CD8+ T cells from blood, with Jurkat cell RNA spiked in. Subset noted: FACS-sorted CD8+CD4-CCR7+CD45RA+ naive T cells.

The CDR3 is CASTGGRKLFF. CDR3 in DNA: TGTGCCAGTACAGGGGGGAGAAAACTGTTTTTT. V usage is TRBV25-1 and J usage is TRBJ1-4; 8 nucleotides agree with TRBD1. This CDR3 contains 11 residues. Trimming took 9 bases from V and 10 from J; bases not matched to a gene: 4. Germline assignment: CDR1 MGHDK and CDR2 SYGVNS.